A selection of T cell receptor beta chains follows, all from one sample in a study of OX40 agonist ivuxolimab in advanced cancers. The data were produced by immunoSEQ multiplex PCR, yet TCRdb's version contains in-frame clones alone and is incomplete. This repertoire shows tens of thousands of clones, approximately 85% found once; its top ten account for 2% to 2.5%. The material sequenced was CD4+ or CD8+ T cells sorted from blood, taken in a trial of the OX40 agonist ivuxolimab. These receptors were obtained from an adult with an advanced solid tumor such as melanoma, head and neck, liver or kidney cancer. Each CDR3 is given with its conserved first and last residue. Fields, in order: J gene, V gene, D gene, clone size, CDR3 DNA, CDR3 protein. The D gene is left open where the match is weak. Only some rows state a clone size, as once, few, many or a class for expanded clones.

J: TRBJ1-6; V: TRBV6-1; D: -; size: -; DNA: TGTGCCAGCAGTGTACAGGAAACTTTCAATTCACCCCTCCACTTT; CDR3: CASSVQETFNSPLHF
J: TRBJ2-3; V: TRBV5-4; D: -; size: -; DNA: TGTGCCAGCAGCTTGCCCGCGGAGATAGATACGCAGTATTTT; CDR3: CASSLPAEIDTQYF
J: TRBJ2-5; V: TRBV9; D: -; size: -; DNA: TGTGCCAGCAGCCAAGGACGGATTCAAGAGACCCAGTACTTC; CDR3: CASSQGRIQETQYF
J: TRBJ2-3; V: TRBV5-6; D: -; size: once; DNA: TGTGCCAGCAGCCGGGCAGATACGCAGTATTTT; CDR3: CASSRADTQYF
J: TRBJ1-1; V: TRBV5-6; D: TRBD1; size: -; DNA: TGTGCCAGCAGCCGGACAGGGGTCGCTGAAGCTTTCTTT; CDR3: CASSRTGVAEAFF
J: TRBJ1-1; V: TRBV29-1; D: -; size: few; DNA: TGCAGCGTCAAAAACACTGAAGCTTTCTTT; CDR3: CSVKNTEAFF
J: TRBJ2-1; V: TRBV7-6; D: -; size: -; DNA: TGTGCCAGCAGCTTAGAACAGAGCTCCTACAATGAGCAGTTCTTC; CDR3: CASSLEQSSYNEQFF
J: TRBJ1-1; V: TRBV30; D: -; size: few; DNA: TGTGCCTGGTCCCAGGACTTCTTCACTGAAGCTTTCTTT; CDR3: CAWSQDFFTEAFF
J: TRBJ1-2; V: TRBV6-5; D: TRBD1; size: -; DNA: TGTGCCAGCAGCAGGACAGGGGGCGTAGGCTATGGCTACACCTTC; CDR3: CASSRTGGVGYGYTF
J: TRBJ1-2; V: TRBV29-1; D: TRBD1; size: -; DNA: TGCAGCGTCTTACCACGGACAGGGCTTCCAGGTGGCTACACCTTC; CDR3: CSVLPRTGLPGGYTF
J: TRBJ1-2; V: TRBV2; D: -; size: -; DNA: TGTGCCAGCAGTAGGGACAACTATGGCTACACCTTC; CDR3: CASSRDNYGYTF
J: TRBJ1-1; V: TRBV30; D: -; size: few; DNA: TGTGCCGGCATGACAGGAGAAACTGAAGCTTTCTTT; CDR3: CAGMTGETEAFF
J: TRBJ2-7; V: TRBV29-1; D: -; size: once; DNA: TGCAGCGTTGCTTGGGGTTCTTCCTACGAGCAGTACTTC; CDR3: CSVAWGSSYEQYF
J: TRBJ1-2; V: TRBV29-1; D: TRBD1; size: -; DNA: TGCAGCGTTGAAAAGGGGGCGTCGGGCTATGGCTACACCTTC; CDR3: CSVEKGASGYGYTF
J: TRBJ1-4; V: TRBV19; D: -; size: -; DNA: TGTGCGACCAGGGATAATGAAAAACTGTTTTTT; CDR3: CATRDNEKLFF
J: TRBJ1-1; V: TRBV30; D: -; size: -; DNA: TGTGCCTGGAGACCCCGAGGGGACACTGAAGCTTTCTTT; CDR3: CAWRPRGDTEAFF
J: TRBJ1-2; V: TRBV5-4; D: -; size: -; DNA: TGTGCCAGCAGCTTGCGGGGTATCAACTATGGCTACACCTTC; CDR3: CASSLRGINYGYTF
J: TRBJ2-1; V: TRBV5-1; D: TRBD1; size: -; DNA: TGCGCCAGCAGCTTGGTAGGGGACAGGGTCAGGAACAATGAGCAGTTCTTC; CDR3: CASSLVGDRVRNNEQFF
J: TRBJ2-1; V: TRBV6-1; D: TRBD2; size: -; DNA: TGTGCCAGCAGTGATGGGACTAGCGGGAGAAATGAGCAGTTCTTC; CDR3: CASSDGTSGRNEQFF
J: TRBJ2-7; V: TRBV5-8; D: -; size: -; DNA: TGTGCCAGCAGCTTTGAGTTTCCCTACGAGCAGTACTTC; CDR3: CASSFEFPYEQYF
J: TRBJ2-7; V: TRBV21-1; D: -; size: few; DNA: TGTGCCAGCAGCAAAAGGCGTCGCCGGGACTCAAGCTCCTACGAGCAGTACTTC; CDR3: CASSKRRRRDSSSYEQYF
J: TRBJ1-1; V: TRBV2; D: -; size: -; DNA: TGTGCCAGCAGTGAATGGGTGACAATGAACACTGAAGCTTTCTTT; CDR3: CASSEWVTMNTEAFF
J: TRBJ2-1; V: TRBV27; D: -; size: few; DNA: TGTGCCAGCAGTGGTACTACTTACAATGAGCAGTTCTTC; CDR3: CASSGTTYNEQFF
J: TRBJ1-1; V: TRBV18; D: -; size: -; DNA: TGTGCCAGCTCACCGGGGGGCCGCACTGAAGCTTTCTTT; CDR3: CASSPGGRTEAFF
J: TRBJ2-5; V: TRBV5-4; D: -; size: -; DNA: TGTGCCAGCAGCTTGGTTGGGGCAGAGACCCAGTACTTC; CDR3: CASSLVGAETQYF
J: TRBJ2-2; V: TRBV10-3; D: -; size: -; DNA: TGTGCCATCGGGGGCGAGAACACCGGGGAGCTGTTTTTT; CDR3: CAIGGENTGELFF
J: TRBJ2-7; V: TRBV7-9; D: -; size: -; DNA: TGTGCCAGCAGCTTACGGGACACCTACGAGCAGTACTTC; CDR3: CASSLRDTYEQYF
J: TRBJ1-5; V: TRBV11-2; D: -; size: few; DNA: TGTGCCAGCAGCCAGACAGGCCATAATCAGCCCCAGCATTTT; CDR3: CASSQTGHNQPQHF
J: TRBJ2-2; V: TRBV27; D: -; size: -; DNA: TGTGCCAGCAGTTCTCCTACAGGTTACCCCACCGGGGAGCTGTTTTTT; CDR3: CASSSPTGYPTGELFF
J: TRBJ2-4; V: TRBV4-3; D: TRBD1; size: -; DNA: TGCGCCAGCAGCCACCGACAGGGAATTGTAGCCAAAAACATTCAGTACTTC; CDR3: CASSHRQGIVAKNIQYF
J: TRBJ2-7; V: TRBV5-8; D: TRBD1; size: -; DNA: TGTGCCAGCAGCTTCAGACAGGGAAGGGAGCAGTACTTC; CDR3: CASSFRQGREQYF
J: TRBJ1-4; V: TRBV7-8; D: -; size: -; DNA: TGTGCCAGCAGCTTAGGTTACAGGTTTGCAACTAATGAAAAACTGTTTTTT; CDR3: CASSLGYRFATNEKLFF
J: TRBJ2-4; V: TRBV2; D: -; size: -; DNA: TGTGCCAGCAGTGAGACGGGGCGAGGCATTCAGTACTTC; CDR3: CASSETGRGIQYF
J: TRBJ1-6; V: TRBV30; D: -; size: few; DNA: TGTGCCTGGAGGGAAAGTGGTTCACCCCTCCACTTT; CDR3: CAWRESGSPLHF
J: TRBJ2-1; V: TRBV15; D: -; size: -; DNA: TGTGCCACCAGCAGAGACCCGGGGGATGAGCAGTTCTTC; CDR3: CATSRDPGDEQFF
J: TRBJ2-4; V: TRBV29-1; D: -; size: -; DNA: TGCAGCGTTGAAGGGACAGTATTTGGAAACATTCAGTACTTC; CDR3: CSVEGTVFGNIQYF
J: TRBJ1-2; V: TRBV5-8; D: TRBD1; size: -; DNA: TGTGCCAGCAGCTCCCGGGACAGGGGGAAGGTCTATGGCTACACCTTC; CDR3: CASSSRDRGKVYGYTF
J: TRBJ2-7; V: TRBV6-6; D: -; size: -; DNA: TGTGCCAGCAGTCCCCCGGGGGAGTTGTACGAGCAGTACTTC; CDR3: CASSPPGELYEQYF
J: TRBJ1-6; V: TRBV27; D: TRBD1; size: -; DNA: TGTGCCAGCAGTCCTCGGGGGACAGGTTCCTCACCCCTCCACTTT; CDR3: CASSPRGTGSSPLHF
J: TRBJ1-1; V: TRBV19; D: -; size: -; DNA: TGTGCCAGTAGTATACGGCAGGGTGGTCCTGAAGCTTTCTTT; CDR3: CASSIRQGGPEAFF
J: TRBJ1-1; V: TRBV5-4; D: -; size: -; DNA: TGTGCCAGCAGCTTCGGGCAGGGAAGGGATACTGAAGCTTTCTTT; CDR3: CASSFGQGRDTEAFF
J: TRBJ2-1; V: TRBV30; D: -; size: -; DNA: TGTGCCTGGAGTAAGGGATTGCTATACAATGAGCAGTTCTTC; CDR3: CAWSKGLLYNEQFF
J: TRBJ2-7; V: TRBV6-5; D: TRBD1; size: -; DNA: TGTGCCAGCAGCCCCCGACAGGGAAAGGGTTACGAGCAGTACTTC; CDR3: CASSPRQGKGYEQYF
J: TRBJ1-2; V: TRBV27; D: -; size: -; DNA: TGTGCCAGCAGTTCCCGGACGGATAACTATGGCTACACCTTC; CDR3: CASSSRTDNYGYTF
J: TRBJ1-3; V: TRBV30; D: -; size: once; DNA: TGTGCCTGGAGTGTAGTCGGACGCTCTGGAAACACCATATATTTT; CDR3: CAWSVVGRSGNTIYF